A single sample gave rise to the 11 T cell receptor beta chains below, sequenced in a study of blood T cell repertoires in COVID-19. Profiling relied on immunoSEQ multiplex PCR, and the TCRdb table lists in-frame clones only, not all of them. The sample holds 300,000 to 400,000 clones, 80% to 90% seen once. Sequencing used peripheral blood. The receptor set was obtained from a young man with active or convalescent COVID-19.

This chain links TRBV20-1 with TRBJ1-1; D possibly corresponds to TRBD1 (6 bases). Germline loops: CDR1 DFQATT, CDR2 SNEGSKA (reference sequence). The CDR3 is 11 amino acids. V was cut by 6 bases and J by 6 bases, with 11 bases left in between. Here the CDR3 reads CSAPGGAEAFF. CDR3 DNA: TGCAGTGCGCCGGGGGGCGCTGAAGCTTTCTTT.

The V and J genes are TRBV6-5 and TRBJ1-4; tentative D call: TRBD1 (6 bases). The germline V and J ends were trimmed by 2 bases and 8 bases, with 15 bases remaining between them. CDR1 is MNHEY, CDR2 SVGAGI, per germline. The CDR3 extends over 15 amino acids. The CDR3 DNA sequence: TGTGCCAGCAGTTACGCCGCGGGGGGGCGAGAAAAACTGTTTTTT. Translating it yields CASSYAAGGREKLFF.

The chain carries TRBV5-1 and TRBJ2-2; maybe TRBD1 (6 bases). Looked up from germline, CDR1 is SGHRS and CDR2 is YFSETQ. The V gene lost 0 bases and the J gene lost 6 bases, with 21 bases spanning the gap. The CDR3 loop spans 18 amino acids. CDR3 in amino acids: CASSLVGGLGFIAGELFF. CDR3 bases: TGCGCCAGCAGCTTGGTTGGGGGCCTAGGTTTTATCGCCGGGGAGCTGTTTTTT. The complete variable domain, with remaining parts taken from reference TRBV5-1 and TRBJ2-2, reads KAGVTQTPRYLIKTRGQQVTLSCSPISGHRSVSWYQQTPGQGLQFLFEYFSETQRNKGNFPGRFSGRQFSNSRSEMNVSTLELGDSALYLCASSLVGGLGFIAGELFFGEGSRLTVL.

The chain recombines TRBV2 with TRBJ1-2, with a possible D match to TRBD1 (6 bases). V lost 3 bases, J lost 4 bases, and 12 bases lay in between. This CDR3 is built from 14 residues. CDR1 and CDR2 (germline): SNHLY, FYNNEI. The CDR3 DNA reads TGTGCCAGCAGTGATGTCAGGGGAGTCTATGGCTACACCTTC. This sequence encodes CASSDVRGVYGYTF.

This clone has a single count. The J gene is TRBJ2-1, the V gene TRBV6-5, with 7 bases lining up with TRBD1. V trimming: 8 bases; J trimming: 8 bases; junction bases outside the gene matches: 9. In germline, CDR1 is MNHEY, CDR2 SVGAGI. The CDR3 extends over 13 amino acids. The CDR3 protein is CASFKGALDEQFF. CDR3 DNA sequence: TGTGCCAGCTTCAAGGGGGCTCTGGATGAGCAGTTCTTC.

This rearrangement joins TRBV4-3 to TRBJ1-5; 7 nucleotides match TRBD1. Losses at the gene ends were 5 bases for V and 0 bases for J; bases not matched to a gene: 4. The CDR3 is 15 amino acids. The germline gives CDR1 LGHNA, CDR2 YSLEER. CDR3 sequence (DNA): TGCGCCAGCAGCTGGGACAGATATAGCAATCAGCCCCAGCATTTT. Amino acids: CASSWDRYSNQPQHF.

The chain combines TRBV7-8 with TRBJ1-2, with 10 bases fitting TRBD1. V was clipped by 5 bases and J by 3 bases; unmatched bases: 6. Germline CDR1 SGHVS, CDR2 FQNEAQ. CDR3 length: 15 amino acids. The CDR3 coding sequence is TGTGCCAGCAGCCCGGGACAGGGGAATTACTATGGCTACACCTTC. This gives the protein CASSPGQGNYYGYTF.

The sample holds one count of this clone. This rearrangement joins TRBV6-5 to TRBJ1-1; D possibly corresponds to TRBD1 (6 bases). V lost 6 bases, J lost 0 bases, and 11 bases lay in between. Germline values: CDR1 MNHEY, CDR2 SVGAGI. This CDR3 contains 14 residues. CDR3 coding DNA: TGTGCCAGCAGGTCGACAGGAATGAACACTGAAGCTTTCTTT. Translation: CASRSTGMNTEAFF.

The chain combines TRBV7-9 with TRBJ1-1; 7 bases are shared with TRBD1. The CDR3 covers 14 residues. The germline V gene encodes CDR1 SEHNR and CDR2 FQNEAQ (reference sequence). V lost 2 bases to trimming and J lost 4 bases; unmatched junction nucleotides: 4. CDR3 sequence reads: CASSLSGGSTEAFF. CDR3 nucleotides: TGTGCCAGCAGCTTATCAGGGGGGAGCACTGAAGCTTTCTTT.

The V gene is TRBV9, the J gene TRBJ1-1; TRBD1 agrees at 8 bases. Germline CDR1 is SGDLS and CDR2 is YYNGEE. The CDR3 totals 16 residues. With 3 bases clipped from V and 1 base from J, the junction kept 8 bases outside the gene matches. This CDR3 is CASSAAPDRGNTEAFF. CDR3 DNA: TGTGCCAGCAGCGCCGCCCCCGACAGGGGGAACACTGAAGCTTTCTTT.

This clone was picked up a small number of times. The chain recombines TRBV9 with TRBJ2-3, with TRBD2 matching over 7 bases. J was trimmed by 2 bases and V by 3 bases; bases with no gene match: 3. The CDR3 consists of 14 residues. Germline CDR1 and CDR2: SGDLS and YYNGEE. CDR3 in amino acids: CASSGGGLTDTQYF. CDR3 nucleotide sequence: TGTGCCAGCAGCGGGGGGGGACTCACAGATACGCAGTATTTT. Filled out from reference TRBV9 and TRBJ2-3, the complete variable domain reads DSGVTQTPKHLITATGQRVTLRCSPRSGDLSVYWYQQSLDQGLQFLIQYYNGEERAKGNILERFSAQQFPDLHSELNLSSLELGDSALYFCASSGGGLTDTQYFGPGTRLTVL.